This T cell receptor (beta chain) was identified in a study of cytomegalovirus exposure and HLA in healthy donors. Points from the study as a whole: Among immune exposure information, only CMV serostatus was available. In an earlier analysis, in several hundred donors, most V segments appeared productive either ~90% or ~30% of the time. A few chains tied to CMV proved CMV antigen-specific in vitro. Some segments of the V type, notably TRBV6-2 and TRBV6-3, were excluded as indistinguishable.

A word on this clone: The antigen remains unidentified.

Germline CDR1 reads SNHLY; CDR2 reads FYNNEI. The CDR3 contains 13 residues. V lost 8 bases to trimming and J lost 2 bases, with 13 bases between them. The PCR used 60 Vbeta and 13 Jbeta primers. Assay: immunoSEQ multiplex PCR; the TCRdb copy retains only in-frame clones and omits some. The profile shows approximately 130,000 clones, approximately 80% of them singletons. This receptor was identified in a woman under 30 in good health and CMV-seronegative. The specimen sequenced was PBMCs. V is TRBV2 and J is TRBJ2-7, with D perhaps TRBD2 (5 bases). The CDR3 here is CASLAHPTYEQYF. In DNA, the CDR3 is TGTGCCAGCTTAGCGCATCCTACCTACGAGCAGTACTTC.